A selection of T cell receptor beta chains follows, all from one sample in a study of shared clonotypes between healthy human individuals. Only in-frame clones appear in the TCRdb table, and some are missing; sequencing was by immunoSEQ multiplex PCR. The data show around 550,000 clones, about 95% seen once. Sequencing input: naive CD8+ T cells sorted from blood. These receptor sequences come from a woman in her thirties in good health. The CDR3 runs from the conserved cysteine through the conserved F or W. D genes are given only for firm matches. Expanded clones are given a class, and other clones once, few, many or no size at all.

clone size | J gene | V gene | D gene | CDR3 DNA | CDR3 protein
once | TRBJ2-7 | TRBV10-1 | . | TGCGCCAGCAGTGATGGACTAACAAACGAGCAGTACTTC | CASSDGLTNEQYF
. | TRBJ1-5 | TRBV27 | TRBD1 | TGTGCCAGCAGCCCCGGGACAGGGGGGATTCAGCCCCAGCATTTT | CASSPGTGGIQPQHF
once | TRBJ1-2 | TRBV27 | TRBD1 | TGTGCCAGCAGTTTGAGGGACAGAACCTATGGCTACACCTTC | CASSLRDRTYGYTF
. | TRBJ1-1 | TRBV19 | . | TGTGCCAGTAGTATTGAGCCTTTGAACACTGAAGCTTTCTTT | CASSIEPLNTEAFF
. | TRBJ2-5 | TRBV27 | TRBD1 | TGTGCCAGCAGATCCGACAGGGAAGGCGAGACCCAGTACTTC | CASRSDREGETQYF
. | TRBJ1-4 | TRBV6-1 | TRBD1 | TGTGCCAGCAGTGTGATACGCGGGACAGATGGGGATAATGAAAAACTGTTTTTT | CASSVIRGTDGDNEKLFF
. | TRBJ2-7 | TRBV7-8 | TRBD2 | TGTGCCAGCAGCTTAGCGTTACTAGCGTACGAGCAGTACTTC | CASSLALLAYEQYF
. | TRBJ1-1 | TRBV7-8 | . | TGTGCCAGCAGCTTAGCTTATCCGGGGTCCATGAACACTGAAGCTTTCTTT | CASSLAYPGSMNTEAFF
. | TRBJ2-7 | TRBV10-2 | TRBD2 | TGCGCCAGCAGGGGGGGGGTCGCCTCCTACGAGCAGTACTTC | CASRGGVASYEQYF
. | TRBJ2-7 | TRBV4-1 | TRBD1 | TGCGCCAGCAGCCAGAATACCGGGACAGGGGGTTACGAGCAGTACTTC | CASSQNTGTGGYEQYF
. | TRBJ1-5 | TRBV4-1 | . | TGCGCCAGCAGCATCGGTAGCAATCAGCCCCAGCATTTT | CASSIGSNQPQHF
. | TRBJ2-5 | TRBV28 | TRBD2 | TGTGCCAGCAGTTTAGTGGGACTAGCGGGAGACCTCCGAGAGACCCAGTACTTC | CASSLVGLAGDLRETQYF
. | TRBJ1-2 | TRBV4-1 | TRBD1 | TGCGCCAGCAGCCAAGGCCCCGATACAGGGGTTTCTGGCTACACCTTC | CASSQGPDTGVSGYTF
. | TRBJ2-2 | TRBV9 | . | TGTGCCAGCAGCCCGTATGGGGGAGGATCCTTGGCGAACACCGGGGAGCTGTTTTTT | CASSPYGGGSLANTGELFF
. | TRBJ2-2 | TRBV13 | TRBD2 | TGTGCCAGCAGCTCGGGACTAGCTGGCACCGGGGAGCTGTTTTTT | CASSSGLAGTGELFF
once | TRBJ2-5 | TRBV27 | . | TGTGCCAGCAGTGAAGGGGGGAACCAGTACTTC | CASSEGGNQYF
once | TRBJ2-7 | TRBV10-2 | . | TGCGCCAGCAGTCATCTGTCCTACGAGCAGTACTTC | CASSHLSYEQYF
. | TRBJ2-6 | TRBV28 | . | TGTGCCAGCAGACGCACCTCGAGGGGCTCTGGGGCCAACGTCCTGACTTTC | CASRRTSRGSGANVLTF
. | TRBJ2-5 | TRBV19 | TRBD1 | TGTGCCAGCGAGGACAGGGTCCAAGAGACCCAGTACTTC | CASEDRVQETQYF
. | TRBJ2-7 | TRBV27 | TRBD2 | TGTGCCAGCAGTTCTAGGACTAGACACTACGAGCAGTACTTC | CASSSRTRHYEQYF
. | TRBJ2-7 | TRBV28 | TRBD1 | TGTGCCAGCAGACAGGTCAGGGACAGGGGCTACGAGCAGTACTTC | CASRQVRDRGYEQYF
. | TRBJ2-7 | TRBV7-9 | TRBD1 | TGTGCCAGCAGCTCGGACAGGTACGAGCAGTACTTC | CASSSDRYEQYF
once | TRBJ1-2 | TRBV6-6 | . | TGTGCCAGCAGTTACTCCGGCAGGATGGATGGCTACACCTTC | CASSYSGRMDGYTF
. | TRBJ2-7 | TRBV27 | . | TGTGCCAGCAGTTCAAAAGGGGACTCCAACTACGAGCAGTACTTC | CASSSKGDSNYEQYF
. | TRBJ2-3 | TRBV28 | . | TGTGCCAGCAGTTCAAACAGGATTCCTAGCACAGATACGCAGTATTTT | CASSSNRIPSTDTQYF
. | TRBJ2-1 | TRBV18 | . | TGTGCCAGCTCACCACCGTTGCGGGTCAATGAGCAGTTCTTC | CASSPPLRVNEQFF
once | TRBJ2-5 | TRBV6-6 | . | TGTGCCAGTTCCCCCGGGGAGACCCAGTACTTC | CASSPGETQYF
. | TRBJ2-3 | TRBV7-9 | TRBD2 | TGTGCCAGCAGCTTTGATGACAGCGGGGCCACAGATACGCAGTATTTT | CASSFDDSGATDTQYF
. | TRBJ2-1 | TRBV11-2 | . | TGTGCCAGCAGCTTAGCATGGGGGAGCTCCTACAATGAGCAGTTCTTC | CASSLAWGSSYNEQFF
. | TRBJ2-7 | TRBV5-6 | TRBD2 | TGTGCCAGCAGCGAAACTAGCGGTAGCTCCTACGAGCAGTACTTC | CASSETSGSSYEQYF
. | TRBJ2-1 | TRBV28 | TRBD2 | TGTGCCAGCAGTTTAGCACTAGCGGGAAAAGTGCAGTTCTTC | CASSLALAGKVQFF
. | TRBJ1-1 | TRBV10-3 | TRBD1 | TGTGCCATCAGTCAGGGACAGGAAGCTTTCTTT | CAISQGQEAFF
. | TRBJ2-1 | TRBV7-9 | TRBD2 | TGTGCCGGCTCCGCCTTTGATAGCGGGAGGGCCGGGCAGTTCTTC | CAGSAFDSGRAGQFF
. | TRBJ1-5 | TRBV19 | TRBD1 | TGTGCCAGTAGTGATCCGACAGGGTGGAGTCAGCCCCAGCATTTT | CASSDPTGWSQPQHF
. | TRBJ2-1 | TRBV28 | TRBD2 | TGTGCCAGCATACCTCCGGGGACTAGCGTTGAGCAGTTCTTC | CASIPPGTSVEQFF
. | TRBJ2-1 | TRBV28 | TRBD1 | TGTGCCAGCAGAGCCGACAGGGGGCGATATAATGAGCAGTTCTTC | CASRADRGRYNEQFF
. | TRBJ2-1 | TRBV19 | . | TGTGCCAGTAGTCAGGGACTGGTGGGCCTCAATGAGCAGTTCTTC | CASSQGLVGLNEQFF
few | TRBJ2-2 | TRBV19 | . | TGTGCCAGCACCCTCGGCGGGGTTGAAGGGGAGCTGTTTTTT | CASTLGGVEGELFF
. | TRBJ2-7 | TRBV10-2 | TRBD2 | TGCGCCAGCGGCACCGGGACTAGCGCTTACGAGCAGTACTTC | CASGTGTSAYEQYF
. | TRBJ2-7 | TRBV30 | TRBD1 | TGTGCCTGGAGTGTGGGACAGGGGGTAAACGAGCAGTACTTC | CAWSVGQGVNEQYF